The 30 T cell receptor beta chains below all came from one sample that was sequenced in a study of T cell responses to AZD1222 COVID-19 vaccine. Generated by immunoSEQ multiplex PCR, the TCRdb table keeps only in-frame clones and is missing some. The table includes roughly 90,000 clones, 75% to 95% detected once. Sequences were derived from peripheral blood, sampled on day 0 of MenACWY control vaccination. All receptors derive from an adult in good health.

The J gene is TRBJ2-1, the V gene TRBV4-3; perhaps D is TRBD1 or TRBD2 (5 bases each). Germline CDR1 reads LGHNA; CDR2 reads YSLEER. Trimming removed 0 bases from V and 8 bases from J, with 11 bases in between. The CDR3 runs 14 residues. CDR3 sequence (DNA): TGCGCCAGCAGCCAAGAAGATAGGGGAGATGAGCAGTTCTTC. Protein sequence: CASSQEDRGDEQFF.

Comments on this clone: The same CDR3 can be traced to other DNA sequences in this sample. The gene calls are TRBV10-2 and TRBJ2-7; 7 nucleotides align to TRBD1. V shed 5 bases and J 3 bases; nucleotides not matched to a gene: 4. This CDR3 spans 13 amino acids. Germline-derived CDR1 and CDR2 are WSHSY and SAAADI. CDR3 bases: TGCGCCAGCAGTCGGGACAGAGACTACGAGCAGTACTTC. The encoded protein is CASSRDRDYEQYF.

CDR3 region: CASSWDGNEQFF. The CDR3 coding sequence is TGTGCCAGCAGCTGGGACGGGAATGAGCAGTTCTTC. This chain uses TRBV11-1 with TRBJ2-1, with D possibly called TRBD1 or TRBD2 (5 bases each). V lost 4 bases and J lost 7, with 8 bases in between. The CDR3 totals 12 residues. The V gene's germline CDR1 is SGHAT and CDR2 FQDESV (reference sequence). The full variable domain, its missing parts supplied by reference TRBV11-1 and TRBJ2-1, is EAEVAQSPRYKITEKSQAVAFWCDPISGHATLYWYRQILGQGPELLVQFQDESVVDDSQLPKDRFSAERLKGVDSTLKIQPAELGDSAMYLCASSWDGNEQFFGPGTRLTVL.

V gene TRBV29-1 combines with J gene TRBJ1-4; the match to TRBD1 covers 7 bases. The CDR3 totals 14 residues. CDR1 and CDR2 (germline): SQVTM, ANQGSEA. The V and J ends lost 6 bases and 5 bases, in that order; junction bases with no gene match: 9. CDR3 bases: TGCAGCGTGTCCTCAACAGGGGCGAATGAAAAACTGTTTTTT. The encoded protein is CSVSSTGANEKLFF. Looking up the rest from reference TRBV29-1 and TRBJ1-4 gives the full variable domain: SAVISQKPSRDICQRGTSLTIQCQVDSQVTMMFWYRQQPGQSLTLIATANQGSEATYESGFVIDKFPISRPNLTFSTLTVSNMSPEDSSIYLCSVSSTGANEKLFFGSGTQLSVL.

The chain is built from TRBV7-2 and TRBJ1-1, with no clear D. This CDR3 contains 14 residues. CDR1 and CDR2 from the germline V gene are SGHTA and FQGNSA. Trimming took off 1 base at V and 1 base at J, with 7 bases between the two ends. The CDR3 sequence: CASSLEGRNTEAFF. In DNA, the CDR3 is TGTGCCAGCAGCTTAGAAGGGAGGAACACTGAAGCTTTCTTT.

As DNA, the CDR3 is TGCGCCAGCAGCCAAGGGACAGGGGCGACTTCACCCCTCCACTTT. Translation gives CASSQGTGATSPLHF. The rearrangement joins TRBV4-1 to TRBJ1-6; 9 positions match TRBD1. Germline lookup yields CDR1 MGHRA and CDR2 YSYEKL. CDR3 length: 15 amino acids. V trimming: 1 base; J trimming: 9 bases; junction bases outside the gene matches: 4.

The gene calls are TRBV27 and TRBJ1-2, with 9 nucleotides matching TRBD1. Germline lookup yields CDR1 MNHEY and CDR2 SMNVEV (reference sequence). V lost 3 bases and J lost 0; bases outside the gene matches: 8. CDR3 length: 17 residues. The CDR3 DNA reads TGTGCCAGCAGTTTGGGACAGGGCCGCGAAGCTAACTATGGCTACACCTTC. Translating gives CASSLGQGREANYGYTF.

The chain has TRBV5-1 and TRBJ1-6; 10 bases align to TRBD1. The CDR3 spans 16 residues. The germline V gene has CDR1 SGHRS and CDR2 YFSETQ. The V and J ends lost 2 bases and 3 bases, in that order; junction bases with no gene match: 2. The CDR3 sequence is CASSFGQGVYNSPLHF. CDR3 DNA sequence: TGCGCCAGCAGCTTCGGACAGGGGGTCTATAATTCACCCCTCCACTTT.

The chain couples TRBV18 to TRBJ1-1; maybe TRBD1 (5 bases). Trimming shortened V by 3 bases and J by 5 bases, and 16 bases separated the two germline ends. CDR1 is KGHSH and CDR2 is LQKENI in the germline V gene. The CDR3 loop spans 15 amino acids. CDR3 DNA: TGTGCCAGCTCACCTGCGACGGGACCTTTTACTGAAGCTTTCTTT. This gives the protein CASSPATGPFTEAFF.

The chain links TRBV5-1 to TRBJ2-3; D uncertain. The CDR3 sequence is 14 residues long. Trimming cost V 1 base and J 0 bases, with 6 bases left between them. Germline-derived CDR1 and CDR2 are SGHRS and YFSETQ. The CDR3 is CASSLFGSTDTQYF. The CDR3 DNA follows: TGCGCCAGCAGCTTGTTTGGTAGCACAGATACGCAGTATTTT.

This rearrangement joins TRBV5-1 to TRBJ2-5; 7 bases align to TRBD1. The CDR3 totals 14 residues. Per germline, CDR1 SGHRS and CDR2 YFSETQ. The J segment lost 2 bases and the V segment lost 3 bases, leaving 4 bases of the junction unmatched. The chain's CDR3 is CASSSGQTQETQYF. CDR3 DNA sequence: TGCGCCAGCAGCTCGGGACAGACACAAGAGACCCAGTACTTC.

The chain joins TRBV6-5 to TRBJ2-7; TRBD2 might be the D (6 bases). Between the trimmed V and J ends, which lost 8 bases and 4 bases, there was a span of 18 bases. This CDR3 is built from 14 residues. The germline V gene has CDR1 MNHEY and CDR2 SVGAGI. The DNA for the CDR3 is TGTGCCAGCTTCCGAGGGCCCGGGAGTTACGAGCAGTACTTC. This sequence encodes CASFRGPGSYEQYF.

V gene TRBV7-9 combines with J gene TRBJ2-2, with D possibly called TRBD1 or TRBD2 (5 bases each). Germline CDR1 SEHNR, CDR2 FQNEAQ (reference sequence). The CDR3 length is 16 residues. Deletions cut 4 bases from V and 6 bases from J, with 18 bases between. CDR3 residues: CASSSRQSEGSGELFF. The CDR3 DNA follows: TGTGCCAGCAGCTCGAGACAGAGCGAGGGATCCGGGGAGCTGTTTTTT.

This sequence joins TRBV12-3 or TRBV12-4 and TRBJ1-3; no reliable D call. There are 13 residues in the CDR3. Trimming left V 8 bases short and J 0 bases short, with 8 bases between. The CDR3 sequence: CASGSDSGNTIYF. The CDR3 DNA follows: TGTGCCAGCGGATCCGACTCTGGAAACACCATATATTTT.

This clone was detected a few times. V gene TRBV4-3 combines with J gene TRBJ1-2; no definite D call. The germline CDR1 and CDR2 sequences are LGHNA and YSLEER. The CDR3 consists of 13 residues. Trimming removed 3 bases from V and 4 bases from J, with 9 bases in between. The CDR3 reads CASSQSGLYGYTF. CDR3 DNA: TGCGCCAGCAGCCAGTCGGGTCTCTATGGCTACACCTTC.

V gene TRBV6-5 combines with J gene TRBJ1-5; D perhaps matches TRBD1 (5 bases). This CDR3 region has 14 residues. The V end lost 6 bases, the J end lost 7 bases, and 16 bases lay between the germline ends. Germline V lookup: CDR1 MNHEY, CDR2 SVGAGI. CDR3 sequence: CASSPQGVSQPQHF. The CDR3 DNA is TGTGCCAGCAGCCCCCAGGGTGTAAGCCAGCCCCAGCATTTT.

The V and J genes are TRBV21-1 and TRBJ2-7; the table's D call, TRBD2, has no DNA check behind it. TRBV21-1 is noted as a pseudogene. The CDR3 is made up of 15 amino acids. The CDR3 DNA sequence: TGTGCCAGCAGCAAAGCGCAAGCGGGGTCTGACGAGCAGTACTTC. Protein product: CASSKAQAGSDEQYF.

The chain has TRBV5-4 and TRBJ1-6; 12 bases are shared with TRBD1. Germline V gives CDR1 SGHNT, CDR2 YYREEE (reference sequence). Losses at the gene ends were 6 bases for V and 10 bases for J; bases not matched to a gene: 11. The CDR3 is 16 residues long. The CDR3 reads CASKNTGTGGGSPLHF. CDR3 in DNA: TGTGCCAGCAAAAATACCGGGACAGGGGGCGGGTCACCCCTCCACTTT. Based on the CDR3 plus reference TRBV5-4 and TRBJ1-6, the full variable domain is ETGVTQSPTHLIKTRGQQVTLRCSSQSGHNTVSWYQQALGQGPQFIFQYYREEENGRGNFPPRFSGLQFPNYSSELNVNALELDDSALYLCASKNTGTGGGSPLHFGNGTRLTVT.

The genes are TRBV12-3 or TRBV12-4 and TRBJ1-4; D not certain. CDR3 length equals 11 residues. Trimming took off 2 bases at V and 5 bases at J, with 0 bases between the two ends. The CDR3 is CASSLNEKLFF. In DNA form, the CDR3 reads TGTGCCAGCAGTTTAAATGAAAAACTGTTTTTT.

CDR3 nucleotide sequence: TGTGCCAGCAGCTTGGCGAAGGGGCGGATCTATGGCTACACCTTC. This sequence encodes CASSLAKGRIYGYTF. This chain joins TRBV5-4 and TRBJ1-2; D may be TRBD1 (5 bases). This CDR3 contains 15 residues. V was shortened by 0 bases and J by 4 bases, with 13 bases between the two germline ends. Germline CDR1 and CDR2: SGHNT and YYREEE (reference sequence).

This clone was observed once. The chain employs TRBV24-1 and TRBJ2-3, with TRBD1 matching 9 bases. The CDR3 contains 13 residues. Per the germline V gene, CDR1 is KGHDR and CDR2 is SFDVKD. With 9 bases clipped from V and 3 bases from J, the junction kept 3 bases outside the gene matches. CDR3 nucleotides: TGTGCCACCGAGGGACAGGGAACAGATACGCAGTATTTT. It yields the protein CATEGQGTDTQYF.

This rearrangement joins TRBV5-1 to TRBJ1-4, with D perhaps matching TRBD1 (5 bases). Deletions cut 1 base from V and 5 bases from J, with 12 bases between. The CDR3 is 15 amino acids. Germline-derived CDR1 and CDR2 are SGHRS and YFSETQ. In DNA form, the CDR3 reads TGCGCCAGCAGCTTGCAGGGACCCCCGAATGAAAAACTGTTTTTT. This sequence encodes CASSLQGPPNEKLFF.

This rearrangement joins TRBV27 to TRBJ1-1; D gene unclear. Trimming removed 3 bases at V and 3 bases at J, with 14 bases between. The CDR3 contains 15 residues. Germline-derived CDR1 and CDR2 are MNHEY and SMNVEV (reference sequence). CDR3 coding DNA: TGTGCCAGCAGTTTTCTCGCGGAGACCTACACTGAAGCTTTCTTT. Encoded protein: CASSFLAETYTEAFF.

The CDR3 DNA reads TGTGCCAGCAGCTCGGCCCTTCACTCTGGAAACACCATATATTTT. It specifies CASSSALHSGNTIYF. The rearrangement joins TRBV5-6 to TRBJ1-3; D remains unclear. The V and J ends lost 3 bases and 0 bases respectively, with 10 bases between them. The CDR3 is made up of 15 amino acids. Germline CDR1 and CDR2: SGHDT and YYEEEE.

This clone appeared once. The chain carries TRBV7-9 and TRBJ1-4, with D possibly TRBD1 on 5 matching bases. Germline assignment: CDR1 SEHNR and CDR2 FQNEAQ (reference sequence). Trimming cost V 5 bases and J 4 bases, with 17 bases left between them. CDR3 length: 16 amino acids. CDR3 sequence (DNA): TGTGCCAGCAGCCGGCTTCTGGGGCGAGATAATGAAAAACTGTTTTTT. As protein: CASSRLLGRDNEKLFF. Filled out from reference TRBV7-9 and TRBJ1-4, the complete variable domain reads DTGVSQNPRHKITKRGQNVTFRCDPISEHNRLYWYRQTLGQGPEFLTYFQNEAQLEKSRLLSDRFSAERPKGSFSTLEIQRTEQGDSAMYLCASSRLLGRDNEKLFFGSGTQLSVL.

The table lists this clone with a count of one. V is TRBV6-5 and J is TRBJ2-7; possibly TRBD1 or TRBD2 for D (5 bases each). The V end lost 10 bases, the J end lost 4 bases, and 14 bases lay between the germline ends. The CDR3 covers 12 residues. Germline-derived CDR1 and CDR2 are MNHEY and SVGAGI. CDR3 loop: CATSGTNYEQYF. The CDR3 DNA is TGTGCCACCTCCGGGACCAATTACGAGCAGTACTTC.

V and J are TRBV28 and TRBJ1-2; no clear D gene. The V gene's germline CDR1 is MDHEN and CDR2 SYDVKM. This CDR3 comprises 13 residues. V shed 8 bases and J shed 0 bases, with 10 bases lying between them. In DNA, the CDR3 is TGTGCCAGCGAAGAGAGAGCTAACTATGGCTACACCTTC. Amino acids: CASEERANYGYTF.

The chain recombines TRBV27 with TRBJ2-3; D may be TRBD2 (5 bases). The CDR3 runs 14 residues. From germline, CDR1 is MNHEY and CDR2 SMNVEV (reference sequence). V lost 5 bases to trimming and J lost 6 bases, with 15 bases between them. This CDR3 is CASSIYSGVDTQYF. The CDR3 DNA is TGTGCCAGCAGTATCTACTCCGGGGTGGATACGCAGTATTTT.

For the CDR3, the DNA is TGTGCCAGCAGCCGAGGGGGCTTCTACGAGCAGTACTTC. This translates into CASSRGGFYEQYF. V usage is TRBV7-8 and J usage is TRBJ2-7; 7 bases fit TRBD1. The CDR3 extends over 13 amino acids. Germline CDR1 is SGHVS and CDR2 is FQNEAQ. Trimming took 5 bases from V and 3 from J; bases not matched to a gene: 4.

The CDR3 bases are TGTGCCAGTAGTATAGGGCGCAGGCCCCACGAGCAGTACTTC. Protein: CASSIGRRPHEQYF. V and J are TRBV19 and TRBJ2-7; D uncertain. The CDR3 totals 14 residues. The germline V gene encodes CDR1 LNHDA and CDR2 SQIVND (reference sequence). The V and J ends lost 1 base and 5 bases respectively, with 12 bases between them.